This T cell receptor beta chain is from a study of vaccination effects on CD4 cells after COVID-19. Study-level points and caveats: In healthy vaccinees, only 1 of 255 vaccine-induced clones cross-reacted with common cold coronaviruses. Marked clonal contraction of infection- and vaccine-induced clones was seen late after vaccination.

In this sample, this clone turned up a few times. As yet, its antigen is unknown. Prior to sequencing, the ViraFEST assay stimulated PBMC with viral peptide pools, which expanded the antigen-specific CD4+ T cells. It was after approximately 10 days of culture that CD4+ T cells were isolated. The study found no prior SARS-CoV-2 infection in the vaccine recipients, who tested negative for nucleocapsid antibodies. Method: immunoSEQ multiplex PCR; TCRdb's copy keeps in-frame clones and lacks some. The table lists tens of thousands of clones, approximately 79% of them singletons, with roughly 4% in the top ten. The specimen was CD4+ T cells from PBMCs cultured with HCoV-OC43 spike peptides, collected before COVID-19 vaccination. Subset noted: HCoV-OC43 spike overlapping peptide pool stimulation. This TCR derives from a human donor who received a COVID-19 vaccine.

The CDR3 here is CASSSGRPNTGELFF. In nucleotides, the CDR3 is TGTGCCAGCAGCTCTGGCAGGCCCAACACCGGGGAGCTGTTTTTT. This chain links TRBV11-1 with TRBJ2-2, with no clear D. V was pared by 4 bases and J by 2 bases, with 11 bases between. Per the germline V gene, CDR1 is SGHAT and CDR2 is FQDESV (reference sequence). The length of the CDR3 is 15 residues.